This entry features one TCR beta chain sequence. What it binds is unknown. This sample is drawn from a study of cytomegalovirus exposure and HLA in healthy donors. Looking at the study overall: Most genotyped donors, over 70% of roughly 400, had Caucasian-associated genetic ancestry.

Study results and caveats: Prior analysis indicated that the majority of TCR beta V segments exhibited productivity approximately 87% or approximately 30% of the time. Exclusion applied to some V segments, including TRBV6-2 and TRBV6-3, as they were indistinguishable. As was reported, the classifier diagnosed cytomegalovirus status with high specificity and sensitivity.

Germline loops: CDR1 SGHRS, CDR2 YFSETQ. The CDR3 extends over 14 amino acids. Trimming stripped 3 bases from V and 4 bases from J, with 12 bases between. In the PCR, 60 Vbeta and 13 Jbeta primers were used. TCRdb keeps only in-frame clones here, not all; method: immunoSEQ multiplex PCR. This sample's table has approximately 93,000 clones. This chain uses TRBV5-1 with TRBJ2-3, with D maybe TRBD2 (5 bases). Specimen: PBMCs. The receptor was isolated from a woman aged 25 to 39 in good health and CMV-seronegative. This chain's CDR3 is CASSYGLGSDTQYF. The CDR3 coding sequence is TGCGCCAGCAGCTACGGACTGGGGTCAGATACGCAGTATTTT.